These 27 T cell receptor beta chains were sequenced from one sample in a study of beta chain features in type 1 diabetes. Notes on the study in general: TCRB CDR3 length was moderately but significantly reduced in all four CD4+ subsets of Type 1 diabetes patients.

Reverse transcribing all isolated RNA meant expressed TCRB transcripts were sequenced. Using immunoSEQ multiplex PCR, the repertoire was profiled, and TCRdb retains in-frame clones only, with some absent. The repertoire holds roughly 150,000 clones, with 63% as singletons. Their recognized antigens are unknown. Sequenced: naive CD4+ T cells from blood. These receptors all come from a man younger than 40 with type 1 diabetes.

The rearrangement uses TRBV30 and TRBJ1-2, with TRBD1 as a possible D gene (5 bases). From germline, CDR1 is GTSNPN and CDR2 SVGIG (reference sequence). The CDR3 is 12 amino acids. V lost 1 base, J lost 2 bases, and 5 bases lay in between. The CDR3 spells CAWSGGNYGYTF. The CDR3 DNA reads as TGTGCCTGGAGTGGGGGGAACTATGGCTACACCTTC.

This clone has only a few counts. The J gene is TRBJ2-3, the V gene TRBV7-8, with D possibly being TRBD1 (5 bases). The V gene lost 2 bases and the J gene lost 2 bases, with 14 bases spanning the gap. There are 16 residues in the CDR3. Germline assignment: CDR1 SGHVS and CDR2 FQNEAQ. The CDR3, as DNA: TGTGCCAGCAGCTTACCCCGGCAGGGCACCACAGATACGCAGTATTTT. Protein sequence: CASSLPRQGTTDTQYF.

The V and J genes are TRBV7-2 and TRBJ1-6, with D hard to call. The germline gives CDR1 SGHTA, CDR2 FQGNSA. This CDR3 comprises 16 residues. V shed 0 bases and J shed 2 bases, with 8 bases lying between them. Here the CDR3 reads CASSLARGAYNSPLHF. The CDR3 coding sequence is TGTGCCAGCAGCTTAGCTCGGGGTGCCTATAATTCACCCCTCCACTTT.

This clone was seen a handful of times. The chain recombines TRBV7-9 with TRBJ2-1; D perhaps matches TRBD2 (6 bases). In germline, CDR1 is SEHNR, CDR2 FQNEAQ (reference sequence). The CDR3 has 18 amino acids. V was clipped by 1 base and J by 3 bases, with 19 bases between them. CDR3 DNA: TGTGCCAGCAGCTTAGGTTTGCTAGCGAGGCGGGGCTACAATGAGCAGTTCTTC. This codes for CASSLGLLARRGYNEQFF.

The genes are TRBV7-9 and TRBJ1-6; weak D call: TRBD1 (6 bases). From germline, CDR1 is SEHNR and CDR2 FQNEAQ (reference sequence). The germline V and J ends were trimmed by 5 bases and 7 bases, with 15 bases remaining between them. The CDR3 is 15 residues long. The CDR3 sequence: CASSPPGTGNSPLHF. The CDR3 nucleotides are TGTGCCAGCAGCCCACCGGGAACAGGGAATTCACCCCTCCACTTT.

The chain recombines TRBV2 with TRBJ2-3; TRBD1 is a possible D gene (6 bases). The length of the CDR3 is 13 residues. The V end lost 11 bases, the J end lost 0 bases, and 12 bases lay between the germline ends. The germline V gene has CDR1 SNHLY and CDR2 FYNNEI. This CDR3 reads CAEAGASTDTQYF. CDR3 nucleotide sequence: TGTGCCGAGGCAGGGGCCAGCACAGATACGCAGTATTTT.

The chain joins TRBV9 to TRBJ2-1; D assignment may be TRBD1 or TRBD2 (5 bases each). The V gene's germline CDR1 is SGDLS and CDR2 YYNGEE. Trimming removed 3 bases at V and 0 bases at J, with 13 bases between. This CDR3 is built from 16 residues. The CDR3 region has the DNA TGTGCCAGCAGCGCCCCGGGACCGAGCTCCTACAATGAGCAGTTCTTC. Translation: CASSAPGPSSYNEQFF.

The rearrangement links TRBV4-3 to TRBJ2-1, with a possible D match to TRBD1 (5 bases). Per germline, CDR1 LGHNA and CDR2 YSLEER. V lost 1 base and J lost 2, with 12 bases in between. The length of the CDR3 is 16 residues. The CDR3 sequence is CASSQGYRSPYNEQFF. The CDR3, as DNA: TGCGCCAGCAGCCAAGGATACAGGAGTCCCTACAATGAGCAGTTCTTC.

The chain combines TRBV10-1 with TRBJ2-3, with D tentatively TRBD2 (6 bases). V was cut by 0 bases and J by 1 base, with 8 bases left in between. The CDR3 covers 15 residues. CDR1 is WNHNN, CDR2 SYGVQD, per germline (reference sequence). This CDR3 reads CASSESASGTDTQYF. The CDR3 nucleotides are TGCGCCAGCAGTGAGTCCGCTAGCGGCACAGATACGCAGTATTTT.

V usage is TRBV14 and J usage is TRBJ2-1; 9 bases are shared with TRBD2. Germline lookup yields CDR1 SGHDN and CDR2 FVKESK. With V trimmed by 0 bases and J by 6 bases, 6 bases remained unmatched. The CDR3 is made up of 16 amino acids. The CDR3 region is CASSQDLLAGINEQFF. Written as DNA, the CDR3 is TGTGCCAGCAGCCAAGATTTGCTAGCGGGGATCAATGAGCAGTTCTTC.

V gene TRBV5-6 combines with J gene TRBJ2-7; no firm D call. The V end was cut by 3 bases, the J end by 2 bases, with 6 bases between. The CDR3 contains 12 residues. CDR1 SGHDT and CDR2 YYEEEE come from the germline V gene. The CDR3 coding sequence is TGTGCCAGCAGCTACGGTACCTACGAGCAGTACTTC. Encoded protein: CASSYGTYEQYF. Based on the CDR3 plus reference TRBV5-6 and TRBJ2-7, the full variable domain is DAGVTQSPTHLIKTRGQQVTLRCSPKSGHDTVSWYQQALGQGPQFIFQYYEEEERQRGNFPDRFSGHQFPNYSSELNVNALLLGDSALYLCASSYGTYEQYFGPGTRLTVT.

This clone was seen only a few times. This chain links TRBV29-1 with TRBJ2-4, with TRBD1 matching 7 bases. This CDR3 is built from 15 residues. The junction had 7 bases not matched to a gene; V was cut back by 4 bases and J by 1 base. Germline V gene data show CDR1 as SQVTM and CDR2 as ANQGSEA. CDR3: CSVVIQGDAKNIQYF. CDR3 DNA: TGCAGCGTTGTGATCCAGGGGGACGCCAAAAACATTCAGTACTTC.

The chain joins TRBV10-1 to TRBJ2-5, with D unclear. V lost 3 bases, J lost 1 base, and 3 bases lay in between. There are 12 residues in the CDR3. The germline CDR1 and CDR2 sequences are WNHNN and SYGVQD (reference sequence). CDR3 bases: TGCGCCAGCAGTGACAGCCAAGAGACCCAGTACTTC. Translating gives CASSDSQETQYF.

The chain recombines TRBV7-9 with TRBJ2-1; D could derive from TRBD1 or TRBD2 (5 bases each). This CDR3 spans 14 amino acids. The V gene lost 5 bases and the J gene lost 8 bases, with 16 bases spanning the gap. Germline assignment: CDR1 SEHNR and CDR2 FQNEAQ (reference sequence). The CDR3 DNA follows: TGTGCCAGCAGCGTAGGACTTTTAGGGGATGAGCAGTTCTTC. Residues: CASSVGLLGDEQFF.

This chain connects TRBV30 to TRBJ1-6; TRBD1 matches 8 bases. CDR3 length: 14 amino acids. Per germline, CDR1 GTSNPN and CDR2 SVGIG (reference sequence). J was trimmed by 8 bases and V by 3 bases; bases with no gene match: 6. This CDR3 reads CAWSLSTGDSPLHF. CDR3 nucleotide sequence: TGTGCCTGGAGCCTTTCGACAGGGGATTCACCCCTCCACTTT.

V gene TRBV5-6 combines with J gene TRBJ1-1, with a possible D match to TRBD1 (5 bases). Per the germline V gene, CDR1 is SGHDT and CDR2 is YYEEEE. The V gene lost 4 bases and the J gene lost 1 base, with 11 bases spanning the gap. This CDR3 region has 14 residues. The CDR3 reads CASSVDSGNTEAFF. Written as DNA, the CDR3 is TGTGCCAGCAGCGTCGACAGTGGGAACACTGAAGCTTTCTTT.

This chain joins TRBV13 and TRBJ2-2; no clear D gene. The V end was cut by 3 bases, the J end by 2 bases, with 10 bases between. The germline V gene encodes CDR1 PRHDT and CDR2 FYEKMQ (reference sequence). The CDR3 spans 15 residues. The CDR3 sequence is CASSFGHGNTGELFF. Here the CDR3 DNA reads TGTGCCAGCAGCTTTGGGCACGGAAACACCGGGGAGCTGTTTTTT.

CDR3 nucleotide sequence: TGCGCCAGCAGCTACAGGGGTGGAATCTATGGCTACACCTTC. Residues: CASSYRGGIYGYTF. J is TRBJ1-2 and V is TRBV4-3; 7 nucleotides align to TRBD1. Germline CDR1 and CDR2: LGHNA and YSLEER. The CDR3 runs to 14 residues. With V trimmed by 5 bases and J by 4 bases, 7 bases remained unmatched.

This clone was observed a single time. The V gene is TRBV29-1, the J gene TRBJ1-4, with D possibly matching TRBD1 (5 bases). The CDR3 consists of 13 residues. V lost 7 bases to trimming and J lost 2 bases, with 11 bases between them. CDR1 and CDR2 from the germline V gene are SQVTM and ANQGSEA. CDR3 residues: CSAVGGTNEKLFF. CDR3 coding DNA: TGCAGCGCCGTTGGGGGGACTAATGAAAAACTGTTTTTT.

The chain has TRBV4-3 and TRBJ1-2; TRBD1 agrees at 9 bases. The CDR3 sequence is 15 residues long. CDR1 LGHNA and CDR2 YSLEER come from the germline V gene. V shed 1 base and J 8 bases; nucleotides not matched to a gene: 8. The CDR3 DNA is TGCGCCAGCAGCCAAGGGCGGGACAGGGCCGAGGGCTACACCTTC. Protein sequence: CASSQGRDRAEGYTF.

V usage is TRBV25-1 and J usage is TRBJ2-1, with 10 bases identical to TRBD2. This CDR3 is built from 15 residues. Germline loops: CDR1 MGHDK, CDR2 SYGVNS. J lost 4 bases, V lost 5 bases, and 5 bases had no gene match. The CDR3 nucleotides are TGTGCCAGCAGTCAATTTAGCGGGGGGTACAATGAGCAGTTCTTC. Translating gives CASSQFSGGYNEQFF.

The chain has TRBV5-1 and TRBJ2-5; 7 bases agree with TRBD1. Per the germline V gene, CDR1 is SGHRS and CDR2 is YFSETQ. The CDR3 spans 15 residues. With V trimmed by 4 bases and J by 3 bases, 9 bases remained unmatched. The CDR3 loop is CASSTDRVLEETQYF. CDR3 nucleotide sequence: TGCGCCAGCAGCACAGACAGGGTTCTCGAAGAGACCCAGTACTTC.

This clone showed up just once. The chain recombines TRBV4-3 with TRBJ1-6, with D maybe TRBD1 (5 bases). Per germline, CDR1 LGHNA and CDR2 YSLEER. The CDR3 runs 17 residues. V lost 0 bases to trimming and J lost 7 bases, with 16 bases between them. This CDR3 reads CASSQDRAGRWNSPLHF. Written as DNA, the CDR3 is TGCGCCAGCAGCCAAGATCGGGCAGGGCGATGGAATTCACCCCTCCACTTT.

This chain connects TRBV19 to TRBJ2-5; D might be TRBD2 (5 bases). V lost 3 bases and J 5 bases, leaving 10 bases between the germline ends. This CDR3 region has 13 residues. CDR1 is LNHDA, CDR2 SQIVND, per germline (reference sequence). Written as DNA, the CDR3 is TGTGCCAGTAGTATTCGGACTGTGGAGACCCAGTACTTC. This gives the protein CASSIRTVETQYF.

The chain links TRBV7-8 to TRBJ2-1, with D perhaps TRBD1 (6 bases). The CDR3 extends over 14 amino acids. V gave up 5 bases and J gave up 8 bases, with 16 bases separating them. Germline lookup yields CDR1 SGHVS and CDR2 FQNEAQ. Written as DNA, the CDR3 is TGTGCCAGCAGCATGACAGGCTCGCGCGATGAGCAGTTCTTC. Encoded protein: CASSMTGSRDEQFF.

V usage is TRBV4-3 and J usage is TRBJ1-6; D remains unclear. The V end was cut by 0 bases, the J end by 7 bases, with 10 bases between. The germline V gene has CDR1 LGHNA and CDR2 YSLEER. CDR3 length: 15 amino acids. The CDR3 DNA follows: TGCGCCAGCAGCCAAGAATCAAGGGAAAATTCACCCCTCCACTTT. Its protein product is CASSQESRENSPLHF.

This rearrangement joins TRBV10-3 to TRBJ1-6; tentatively, D is TRBD1 (5 bases). This CDR3 has 14 amino acids. Per germline, CDR1 ENHRY and CDR2 SYGVKD. V lost 0 bases, J lost 10 bases, and 10 bases lay in between. The CDR3 DNA reads TGTGCCATCAGTGAGTCGGTCGGGGACTCACCCCTCCACTTT. It specifies CAISESVGDSPLHF.